This is a list of T cell receptor beta chains from one sample in a study of post-analysis software for immune sequencing data. TCRdb passed the PCR reads through MiXCR, listing each CDR3 protein once. The sample comprises roughly 650,000 distinct CDR3 sequences, approximately 60% of which are singletons, and about 11% rests with the top ten. The sample taken for sequencing was blood. These receptors came from a girl aged 2 to 9 with multiple sclerosis. The CDR3 runs from the conserved cysteine through the conserved F or W. The order of the fields is clone size, V gene, J gene, D gene, CDR3 protein, CDR3 DNA. A D gene is named only where the DNA matches it firmly. A row's size may be missing; if present it is once, few, many or a size class.

>few|TRBV20-1|TRBJ2-3|-
CSARVAGGRDTQYF
TGCAGTGCTAGAGTAGCTGGTGGTCGCGATACGCAGTATTTT
>-|TRBV20-1|TRBJ2-7|-
CSARSLGVYEQYF
TGCAGTGCTCGATCCCTCGGAGTTTACGAGCAGTACTTC
>few|TRBV10-3|TRBJ1-2|-
CAILTEGRGIDGYTF
TGTGCCATCCTAACCGAGGGGCGCGGTATCGATGGCTACACCTTC
>-|TRBV4-2|TRBJ1-1|-
CASSHTGRYTEAFF
TGTGCCAGCAGCCATACAGGGAGGTACACTGAAGCTTTCTTT
>-|TRBV12-3/TRBV12-4|TRBJ2-7|TRBD2
CASSKRGDYEQYF
TGTGCCAGCAGTAAACGGGGGGACTACGAGCAGTACTTC
>-|TRBV7-3|TRBJ2-1|TRBD1
CASSFQGANEQFF
TGTGCCAGCAGCTTCCAGGGGGCCAATGAGCAGTTCTTC
>-|TRBV2|TRBJ2-1|-
CASSEARGDEQFF
TGTGCCAGCAGTGAGGCCAGGGGCGATGAGCAGTTCTTC
>-|TRBV5-6|TRBJ1-1|TRBD1
CASSSRTTGDSEAFF
TGTGCCAGCAGCTCTCGGACAACAGGGGACAGTGAAGCTTTCTTT
>-|TRBV12-3/TRBV12-4|TRBJ2-5|TRBD2
CASRVAGVSETQYF
TGTGCCAGCAGGGTAGCGGGAGTAAGTGAGACCCAGTACTTC
>-|TRBV29-1|TRBJ2-6|-
CSVARTGAGTGANVLTF
TGCAGCGTTGCCAGGACCGGGGCAGGTACGGGGGCCAACGTCCTGACTTTC
>-|TRBV2|TRBJ2-1|TRBD2
CASSASSGGDQFF
TGTGCCAGCAGTGCTTCTAGCGGGGGGGATCAGTTCTTC
>-|TRBV7-9|TRBJ1-5|-
CASSFRAQPQHF
TGTGCCAGCAGCTTTCGGGCTCAGCCCCAGCATTTT
>-|TRBV6-6|TRBJ2-1|TRBD2
CASSYYQRGAGNEQFF
TGTGCCAGCAGTTATTATCAGCGGGGGGCGGGTAATGAGCAGTTCTTC
>-|TRBV27|TRBJ2-3|TRBD1
CASSFVQGGTDTQYF
TGTGCCAGCAGTTTTGTACAGGGGGGCACAGATACGCAGTATTTT
>-|TRBV5-1|TRBJ2-1|-
CASTNTNNEQFF
TGCGCCAGCACCAATACTAACAATGAGCAGTTCTTC
>-|TRBV20-1|TRBJ2-5|-
CSAGRSSGARETQYF
TGCAGTGCTGGCAGATCCTCAGGGGCGAGGGAGACCCAGTACTTC